This T cell receptor (beta chain) was documented in a study of OX40 agonist ivuxolimab in advanced cancers. Regarding the complete study: Ivuxolimab was an agonistic, fully human IgG2 monoclonal antibody directed against OX40 (CD134), a costimulatory receptor. Patients were allowed to have had prior anti-PD-1, anti-PD-L1 or anti-CTLA-4 therapy, and 40% of the dose-escalation patients had previously received checkpoint inhibitors. Intravenous ivuxolimab was administered to patients every 2 weeks at six dose levels: 0.01, 0.1, 0.3, 1.5, 3 and 10 mg/kg. Among the approximately 50 dose-escalation patients, about 20 had hepatocellular carcinoma, approximately 15 melanoma, 9 renal cell carcinoma and 9 head and neck cancer. The purpose of peripheral TCRbeta sequencing was to test whether ivuxolimab changed TCR sequence diversity and led to clonal T-cell expansion. The paper covers the monotherapy dose-escalation part of the phase I ivuxolimab trial, which included N of about 50 patients. The dose-escalation cohort was roughly 87% male with a mean age of roughly 62 years, ranging from roughly 23 to 80. Partial responses occurred in three dose-escalation patients, of whom one had hepatocellular carcinoma and two had cutaneous melanoma. Summary of the overall study and its limitations: Low levels of normalized T-cell clonal expansion were also seen in some nonresponding patients. At doses of 0.1 to 3.0 mg/kg, clonal expansion of both CD4+ and CD8+ blood T cells was observed from baseline to week 6. Antigen specificity was not determined for the clonally expanded peripheral T cells. On average, CD8+ T cells showed more expanded clones than CD4+ T cells after ivuxolimab. In the 0.1-3.0 mg/kg groups, partial responders were among the patients with the lowest normalized peripheral clonal expansion, particularly in CD8+ T cells.

Genomic DNA was extracted from sorted cells for sequencing of the TCRbeta CDR3 region. TCRbeta CDR3 regions were sequenced using the immunoSEQ Assay. Held by TCRdb, this immuneACCESS table contains in-frame sequences only and omits some clones. Under half of the omission traces to an unresolved V gene where checked; the cause of the rest is unknown. The sample includes about 58,000 clones, with approximately 82% observed a single time. 3% to 4% of the sample rests with the top ten. Patients with a history of autoimmune disease or receiving systemic immunosuppression were excluded from the trial. Peripheral blood for TCR sequencing was collected from all dose cohorts at baseline, on cycle 4 day 1, and on cycle 7 day 1. The samples were drawn from a first-in-human, open-label, multicenter phase I dose-escalation trial of ivuxolimab. Adults with locally advanced or metastatic head and neck squamous cell, hepatocellular, melanoma or renal cell carcinoma were enrolled in the trial. Before TCR sequencing, CD4+ T cells and CD8+ T cells were sorted from peripheral blood as separate populations.

From cysteine to phenylalanine, the CDR3 is 13 amino acids long. Of the read, only the CDR3 DNA is kept; its 39 bases are in frame from base 1. The germline V gene (reference sequence) supplies CDR1 LNHDA and CDR2 SQIVND. V trim: 2 bases; J trim: 5 bases; unmatched bases: 3. Regarding this clone: Its antigen target is currently unknown. No base qualities exist here, and no much larger clone lies one base off it.

This chain joins TRBV19 to TRBJ2-7, and 7 junctional nucleotides match TRBD1. The origin of this receptor is an adult with an advanced solid tumor such as melanoma, head and neck, liver or kidney cancer. Source: CD4+ or CD8+ T cells sorted from blood, taken in a trial of the OX40 agonist ivuxolimab. The DNA sequence follows: TGTGCCAGTAGTATAACAGGGGTACACGAGCAGTACTTC. This is translated as CASSITGVHEQYF.